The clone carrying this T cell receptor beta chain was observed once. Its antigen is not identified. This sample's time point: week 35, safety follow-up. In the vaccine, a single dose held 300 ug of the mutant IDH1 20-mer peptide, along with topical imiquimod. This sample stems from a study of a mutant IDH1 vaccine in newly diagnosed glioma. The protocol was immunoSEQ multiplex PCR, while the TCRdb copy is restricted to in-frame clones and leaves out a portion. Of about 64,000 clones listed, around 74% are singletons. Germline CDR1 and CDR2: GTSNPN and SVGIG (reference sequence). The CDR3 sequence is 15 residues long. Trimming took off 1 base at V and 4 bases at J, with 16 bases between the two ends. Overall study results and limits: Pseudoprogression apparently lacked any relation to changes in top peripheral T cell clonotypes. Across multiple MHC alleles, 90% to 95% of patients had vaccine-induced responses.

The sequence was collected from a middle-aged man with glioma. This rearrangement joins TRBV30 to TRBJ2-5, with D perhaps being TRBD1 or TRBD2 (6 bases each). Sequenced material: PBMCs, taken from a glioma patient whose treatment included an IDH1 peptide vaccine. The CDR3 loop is CAWSGGGTPGETQYF. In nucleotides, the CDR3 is TGTGCCTGGAGTGGAGGGGGGACCCCGGGAGAGACCCAGTACTTC.